This T cell receptor beta chain was profiled in a study of blood T cell repertoires in COVID-19. Whole-study context: Sites across the United States, Italy and Spain contributed samples from acute and convalescent COVID-19. Sources were T cells, B-cell-depleted T cells, or PBMCs; the material itself was cDNA or gDNA.

The length of the CDR3 is 15 residues. Trimming pared 0 bases from V and 7 bases from J, leaving 14 bases between. Germline-derived CDR1 and CDR2 are SGDLS and YYNGEE. Authors' data handling: Reference gene primer amplification gave nucleated cell count estimates. TCRdb keeps only in-frame clones here, not all; method: immunoSEQ multiplex PCR. The V and J calls and clone size were taken over from that table, and D and trimming were inferred from the DNA. The sample lists about 210,000 clones, roughly 85% occurring once. This sequence originates from a woman aged 65 to 85 with COVID-19, enrolled during active disease. The J gene is TRBJ1-5, the V gene TRBV9; D is possibly TRBD1 (5 bases). Sequenced input: peripheral blood. The CDR3 loop reads CASSVGVAGLQPQHF. As DNA, the CDR3 is TGTGCCAGCAGCGTAGGCGTGGCAGGGCTCCAGCCCCAGCATTTT.